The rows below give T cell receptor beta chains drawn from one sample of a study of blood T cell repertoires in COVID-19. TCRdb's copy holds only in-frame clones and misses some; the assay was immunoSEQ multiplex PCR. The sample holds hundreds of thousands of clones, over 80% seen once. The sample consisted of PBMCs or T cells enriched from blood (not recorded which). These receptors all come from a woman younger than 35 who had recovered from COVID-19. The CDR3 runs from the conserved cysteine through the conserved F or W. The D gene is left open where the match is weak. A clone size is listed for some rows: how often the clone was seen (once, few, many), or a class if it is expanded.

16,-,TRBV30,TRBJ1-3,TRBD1,TGTGCCTGGAGTGGGGGACAGACTAACTCTGGAAACACCATATATTTT,CAWSGGQTNSGNTIYF
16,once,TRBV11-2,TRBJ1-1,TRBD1,TGTGCCAGCAGCTCCTCCGGGACAGGTTGGGGCACTGAAGCTTTCTTT,CASSSSGTGWGTEAFF
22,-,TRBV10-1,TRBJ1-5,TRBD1,TGCGCCAGCAGTGAGTCGGAGGTAAAACCGGGACAGGAGTTTCCCCGCAATCAGCCCCAGCATTTT,CASSESEVKPGQEFPRNQPQHF
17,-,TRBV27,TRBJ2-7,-,TGTGCCAGCGGGTATCTAGGGTTACTGGCTAGCATCTACGAGCAGTACTTC,CASGYLGLLASIYEQYF
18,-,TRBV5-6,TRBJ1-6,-,TGTGCCAGCAGCCCCATGACGAGACAGTTCTCCTATAATTCACCCCTCCACTTT,CASSPMTRQFSYNSPLHF
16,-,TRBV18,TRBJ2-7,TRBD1,TGTGCCAGCTCATTCTCACCGGGACAGGGAGTGGGGGAGCAGTACTTC,CASSFSPGQGVGEQYF
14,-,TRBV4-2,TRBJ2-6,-,TGTGCCAGCAGGGGAGACTCTGGGGCCAACGTCCTGACTTTC,CASRGDSGANVLTF
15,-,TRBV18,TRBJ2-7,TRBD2,TGTGCCAGCTCACCCCCAACGGGAGGGCCCAACGAGCAGTACTTC,CASSPPTGGPNEQYF
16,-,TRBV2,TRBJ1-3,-,TGTGCCAGCAGCGATACTAGACCCTCTAACGGAAACACCATATATTTT,CASSDTRPSNGNTIYF
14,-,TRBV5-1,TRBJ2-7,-,TGCGCCAGCAGCTTGGCCCTCGACACCTACGAGCAGTACTTC,CASSLALDTYEQYF
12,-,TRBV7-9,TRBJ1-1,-,TGTGCCAGCAGCTTAAGTTCGGTAGAAGCTTTCTTT,CASSLSSVEAFF
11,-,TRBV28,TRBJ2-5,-,TGTGCCAGCAGAGGCGGAGAGACCCAGTACTTC,CASRGGETQYF
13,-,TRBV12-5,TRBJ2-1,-,TGTGCTAGTGGCCCAAGCGCGTACAATGAGCAGTTCTTC,CASGPSAYNEQFF
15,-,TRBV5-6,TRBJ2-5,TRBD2,TGTGCCAGCAGCTTAGCGGGAAATTACCAAGAGACCCAGTACTTC,CASSLAGNYQETQYF
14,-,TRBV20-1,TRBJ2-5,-,TGCAGTGCTAGTTCCCAGGGGCAGCCGGAGACCCAGTACTTC,CSASSQGQPETQYF
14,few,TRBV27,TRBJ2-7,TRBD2,TGTGCCAGCAGTTTACTAGCGGGGGGCTACGAGCAGTACTTC,CASSLLAGGYEQYF
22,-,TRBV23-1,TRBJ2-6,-,TGCGCCAGCAGTCAATCGAGGCCCACCCCTGGTGGGTTCTCTGGTGGGGCCAACGTCCTGACTTTC,CASSQSRPTPGGFSGGANVLTF
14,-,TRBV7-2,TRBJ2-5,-,TGTGCCAGCAGCTTAGTTAACATTCAAGAGACCCAGTACTTC,CASSLVNIQETQYF
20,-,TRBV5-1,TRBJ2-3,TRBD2,TGCGCCAGCAGCCTACAACCGGGACTAGCGGGGCCAACTAGCACAGATACGCAGTATTTT,CASSLQPGLAGPTSTDTQYF
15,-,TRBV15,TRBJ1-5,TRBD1,TGTGCCACCAGCAGAGCGGGACAGGGCAATCAGCCCCAGCATTTT,CATSRAGQGNQPQHF
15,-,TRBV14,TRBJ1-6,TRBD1,TGTGCCAGCAGCCTCGGAGGGACAGGGGGCTCACCCCTCCACTTT,CASSLGGTGGSPLHF
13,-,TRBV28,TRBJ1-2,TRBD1,TGTGCCAGCACCCTAGGGACAGGGCTTGGCTACACCTTC,CASTLGTGLGYTF
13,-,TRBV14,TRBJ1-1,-,TGTGCCAGCAGCCAGAACATGAGGACTGAAGCTTTCTTT,CASSQNMRTEAFF
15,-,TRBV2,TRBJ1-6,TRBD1,TGTGCCAGCAGGAAGACAGGGGGCTTTAATTCACCCCTCCACTTT,CASRKTGGFNSPLHF
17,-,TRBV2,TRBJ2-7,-,TGTGCCAGCAGTGTTACTTTGGGGGCGTTCCCACTCTACGAGCAGTACTTC,CASSVTLGAFPLYEQYF
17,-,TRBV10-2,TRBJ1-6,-,TGCGCCAGCAGTGAGCCGCAAGGCCAGGGGAGTTCTTCACCCCTCCACTTT,CASSEPQGQGSSSPLHF
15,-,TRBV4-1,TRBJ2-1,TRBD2,TGCGCCAGCAGTCTAGCGGGAGGGCCGCGGAATGAGCAGTTCTTC,CASSLAGGPRNEQFF
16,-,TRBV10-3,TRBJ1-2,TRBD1,TGTGCCATCTTGGGACAGGGGGCAAGAGACCACTATGGCTACACCTTC,CAILGQGARDHYGYTF
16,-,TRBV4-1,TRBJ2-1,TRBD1,TGCGCCAGCAGCCAAACACCCGGGACAGGGGGTGGTGAGCAGTTCTTC,CASSQTPGTGGGEQFF
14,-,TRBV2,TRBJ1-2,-,TGTGCCAGCCGAGAGACCCTCCGAGCAGGTGGCTACACCTTC,CASRETLRAGGYTF
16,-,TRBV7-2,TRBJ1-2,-,TGTGCCAGCAGCTCCCTGGTCGGCAGGGCTAACTATGGCTACACCTTC,CASSSLVGRANYGYTF
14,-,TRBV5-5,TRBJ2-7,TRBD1,TGTGCCAGCAGCTTGGGGGGACAGACCTACGAGCAGTACTTC,CASSLGGQTYEQYF
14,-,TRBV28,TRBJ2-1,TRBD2,TGTGCCAGCAGGGGGACTAGCGGGAGACATGAGCAGTTCTTC,CASRGTSGRHEQFF
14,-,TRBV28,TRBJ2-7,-,TGTGCCAGCACCGTGGGGCTAGCGAACAACGAGCAGTACTTC,CASTVGLANNEQYF
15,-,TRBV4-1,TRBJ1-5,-,TGCGCCAGCAGCCCCTTCGAGGTCGGCAATCAGCCCCAGCATTTT,CASSPFEVGNQPQHF